This T cell receptor beta chain comes out of a study of shared clonotypes between healthy human individuals. In the naive CD8 group, cells lacked CD45RO and were positively selected for CCR7, so terminally differentiated effector memory CD45RA+ cells were left out. Assay: immunoSEQ multiplex PCR; the TCRdb copy retains only in-frame clones and omits some. The profile shows roughly 600,000 clones, roughly 98% of them singletons. V was pared by 1 base and J by 6 bases, with 5 bases of the junction left unmatched. The germline CDR1 and CDR2 sequences are SGHNT and YYREEE (reference sequence). The CDR3 is 14 residues long.

The TCR sequence derives from a man aged 25-45 years in good health. Source material: naive CD8+ T cells sorted from blood. The V call is TRBV5-4, the J call TRBJ2-3; 7 nucleotides match TRBD2. CDR3 region: CASSLKRGRDTQYF. DNA for the CDR3: TGTGCCAGCAGCTTGAAGCGGGGTAGGGATACGCAGTATTTT.